This TCR beta chain derives from a study of cytomegalovirus exposure and HLA in healthy donors. The study's findings and limits: Reports credit the classifier with highly specific, highly sensitive diagnosis of cytomegalovirus status. A later analysis reportedly identified an Asian-associated ancestry cluster as carrying fewer N-insertions than the approximately 710-donor mean. CMV serostatus stood as the only immune exposure information on hand. An analysis done earlier found most TCR beta V segments productive about 87% or about 30% of the time.

This CDR3 is built from 14 residues. CDR1 MNHEY and CDR2 SMNVEV come from the germline V gene (reference sequence). Trimming took off 2 bases at V and 4 bases at J, with 11 bases between the two ends. In the case of this clone: The antigen is not known.

The PCR used 60 Vbeta and 13 Jbeta primers. Clones were sequenced by immunoSEQ multiplex PCR, and TCRdb holds only the in-frame ones, with some missing. The sample carries 150,000 to 200,000 clones, about 81% recorded once. Sequencing was carried out using PBMCs. This sequence was found in a woman younger than 35 in good health and CMV-seronegative. The V call is TRBV27, the J call TRBJ2-5; D gene unclear. CDR3 region: CASSLLAGLETQYF. As DNA, the CDR3 is TGTGCCAGCAGTTTACTCGCAGGTTTAGAGACCCAGTACTTC.